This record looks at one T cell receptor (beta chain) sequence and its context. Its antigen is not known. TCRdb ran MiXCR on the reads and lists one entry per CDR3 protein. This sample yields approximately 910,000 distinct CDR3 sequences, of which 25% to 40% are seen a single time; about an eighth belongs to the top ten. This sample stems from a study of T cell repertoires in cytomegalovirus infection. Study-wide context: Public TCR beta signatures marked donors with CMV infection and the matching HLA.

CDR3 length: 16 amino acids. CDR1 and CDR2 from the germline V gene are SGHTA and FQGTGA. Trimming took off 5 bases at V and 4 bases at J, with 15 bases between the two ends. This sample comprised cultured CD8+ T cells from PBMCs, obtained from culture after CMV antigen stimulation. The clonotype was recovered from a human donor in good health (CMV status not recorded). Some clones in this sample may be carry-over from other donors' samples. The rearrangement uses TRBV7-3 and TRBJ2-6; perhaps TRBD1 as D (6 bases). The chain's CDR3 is CASSTSRGSGANVLTF. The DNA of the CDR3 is TGTGCCAGCAGCACATCCAGGGGTTCGGGGGCCAACGTCCTGACTTTC.